This T cell receptor (beta chain) was recorded in a study of blood T cells in healthy people across ages. Concerning this clonotype: What it binds is not known.

Looked up from germline, CDR1 is GTSNPN and CDR2 is SVGIG (reference sequence). The CDR3 is 13 residues long. V lost 4 bases and J lost 2; bases outside the gene matches: 2. Through a sample-barcoded 5' primer and a J-beta primer mix, a second PCR was run for roughly 6 to 12 cycles. TCRdb recomputed calls from the 5' RACE reads with MiXCR, one row per CDR3 protein. The sample includes approximately 800,000 distinct CDR3 sequences, about 61% of them seen just once. Study-wide findings and caveats: No conclusive comparison of naive versus antigen-experienced cells was possible with unsorted PBMCs. Measured against age, TCR beta diversity per million T cells decreased in a roughly linear manner.

The chain recombines TRBV30 with TRBJ1-5; 7 bases map to TRBD1. The source is a man aged 35 to 55 in good health. Sequencing input: blood. CDR3 bases: TGTGCCTGGACTACAGGGGGCAATCAGCCCCAGCATTTT. It yields the protein CAWTTGGNQPQHF.